This TCR beta chain was recovered during a study of cytomegalovirus exposure and HLA in healthy donors. The PCR contained 60 Vbeta and 13 Jbeta primers. Assay: immunoSEQ multiplex PCR; the TCRdb copy retains only in-frame clones and omits some. The table shows under 200,000 clones, with 60% to 85% occurring only once. This CDR3 is built from 12 residues. Trimming stripped 6 bases from V and 4 bases from J, with 10 bases between. Germline-derived CDR1 and CDR2 are MNHNS and SASEGT. About this clone itself: What it binds is unknown.

Broader study findings: A missense variant in DCLRE1C was later tied to TCR beta V- and J-gene trimming. In a later analysis, HLA-C alleles had the fewest associated TCRs, DRB1 alleles the most.

This chain uses TRBV6-1 with TRBJ2-7, with D unresolved. The sequencing sample was made of PBMCs. This TCR came from a woman between 45 and 65 years old in good health and CMV-seropositive. The CDR3 DNA follows: TGTGCCAGCAGCGACACCTTTTACGAGCAGTACTTC. Its translation: CASSDTFYEQYF.